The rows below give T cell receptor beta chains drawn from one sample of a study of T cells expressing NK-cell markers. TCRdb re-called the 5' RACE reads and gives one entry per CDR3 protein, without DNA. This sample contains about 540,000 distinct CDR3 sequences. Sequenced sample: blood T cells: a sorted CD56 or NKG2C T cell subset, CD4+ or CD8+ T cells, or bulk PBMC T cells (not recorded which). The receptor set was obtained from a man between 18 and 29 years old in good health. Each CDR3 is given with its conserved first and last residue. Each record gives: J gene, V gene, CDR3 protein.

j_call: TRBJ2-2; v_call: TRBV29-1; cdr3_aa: CSVGPGGGELFF
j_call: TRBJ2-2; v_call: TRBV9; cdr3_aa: CASSVAPAGGSQELFF
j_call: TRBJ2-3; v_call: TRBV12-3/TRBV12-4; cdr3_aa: CASSPLRSNTQYF
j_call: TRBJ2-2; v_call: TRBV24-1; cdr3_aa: CATSEPADTGELFF
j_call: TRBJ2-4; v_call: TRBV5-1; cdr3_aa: CASSSGLAGGPGNIQYF
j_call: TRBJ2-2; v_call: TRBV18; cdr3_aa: CASSPRLAGNTGELFF
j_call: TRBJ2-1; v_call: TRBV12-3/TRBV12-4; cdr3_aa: CASRRTRTSGLHGVQFF
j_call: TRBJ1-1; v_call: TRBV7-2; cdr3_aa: CASSFTGADSAFF
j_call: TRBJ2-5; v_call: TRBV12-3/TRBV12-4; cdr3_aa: CASSLSLPPETQYF
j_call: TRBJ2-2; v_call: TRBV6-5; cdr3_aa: CASSYREWGATGELFF
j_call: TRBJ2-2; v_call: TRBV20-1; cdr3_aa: CSASSPLNTGELFF
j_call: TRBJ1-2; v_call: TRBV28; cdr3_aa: CASSFRGMNGYTF
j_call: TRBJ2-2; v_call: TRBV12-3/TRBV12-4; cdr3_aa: CASKGGDFTGELFF
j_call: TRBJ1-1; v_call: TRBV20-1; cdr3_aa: CSAARPGVIGEAFF